The present T cell receptor beta chain was sequenced within a study of cytomegalovirus exposure and HLA in healthy donors. General study points: In vitro assays verified that three CMV-associated chains recognized CMV antigens specifically. Among TCR beta chains, those listed as cytomegalovirus-associated numbered 164. Some public TCRs appeared in many individuals, while most sequences were rare. As was reported, the classifier diagnosed cytomegalovirus status with high specificity and sensitivity.

The CDR3 has 12 residues. The V gene's germline CDR1 is SEHNR and CDR2 FQNEAQ (reference sequence). Trimming removed 3 bases at V and 6 bases at J, with 9 bases between. As regards this clone: What it recognizes is unknown.

This table comes from immunoSEQ multiplex PCR, and its TCRdb copy is limited to in-frame clones, with some not included. The sample has fewer than 150,000 clones; around nine tenths are singletons. The chain is built from TRBV7-9 and TRBJ2-7; D remains unclear. The specimen sequenced was PBMCs. The sequence was collected from a man aged 30 to 45 in good health and CMV-seronegative. The CDR3 nucleotides are TGTGCCAGCAGCTTTGATAGATTCGAGCAGTACTTC. Its protein product is CASSFDRFEQYF.